These 30 T cell receptor beta chains were all obtained from the same sample, sequenced in a study of OX40 agonist ivuxolimab in advanced cancers. Data came from immunoSEQ multiplex PCR; TCRdb stores just in-frame clones and leaves some out. The sample consists of roughly 63,000 clones, about 89% of them appearing once. The sample was CD4+ or CD8+ T cells sorted from blood, taken in a trial of the OX40 agonist ivuxolimab. These receptor sequences come from an adult with an advanced solid tumor such as melanoma, head and neck, liver or kidney cancer.

This clone showed up just once. The chain combines TRBV28 with TRBJ2-1; 7 nucleotides agree with TRBD1. This CDR3 comprises 16 residues. V gave up 2 bases and J gave up 5 bases; unmatched junction bases: 9. Germline CDR1 MDHEN, CDR2 SYDVKM. Here the CDR3 reads CASSLARTGSHNEQFF. The CDR3 coding sequence is TGTGCCAGCAGTTTAGCGCGGACAGGATCCCACAATGAGCAGTTCTTC.

This clone was seen many times. The J gene is TRBJ2-3, the V gene TRBV11-2, with D unclear. The V end was cut by 5 bases, the J end by 6 bases, with 15 bases between. CDR1 is SGHAT and CDR2 is FQNNGV in the germline V gene. The CDR3 has 14 residues. The CDR3 bases are TGTGCCAGCAGCCCCACGTTTGGGCCGGATACGCAGTATTTT. This codes for CASSPTFGPDTQYF. The variable domain in full, with the rest retrieved from reference TRBV11-2 and TRBJ2-3, is EAGVAQSPRYKIIEKRQSVAFWCNPISGHATLYWYQQILGQGPKLLIQFQNNGVVDDSQLPKDRFSAERLKGVDSTLKIQPAKLEDSAVYLCASSPTFGPDTQYFGPGTRLTVL.

The chain is built from TRBV12-5 and TRBJ2-3, with unresolved D. CDR1 and CDR2 from the germline V gene are LGHNT and FRNRAP. Trimming cost V 1 base and J 3 bases, with 11 bases left between them. The CDR3 runs to 15 residues. CDR3 sequence: CASGLEFLGTDTQYF. CDR3 coding DNA: TGTGCTAGTGGTTTGGAATTCTTAGGAACAGATACGCAGTATTTT.

This clone appeared a few times. The CDR3 region is CASSPGQHMNTEAFF. Here the CDR3 DNA reads TGTGCCAGCAGCCCGGGACAGCACATGAACACTGAAGCTTTCTTT. The rearrangement uses TRBV9 and TRBJ1-1; 7 bases are shared with TRBD1. Trimming cost V 4 bases and J 0 bases; bases outside gene matches: 6. The germline gives CDR1 SGDLS, CDR2 YYNGEE. The length of the CDR3 is 15 residues.

The rearrangement uses TRBV14 and TRBJ2-1, with D maybe TRBD2 (5 bases). Germline CDR1 is SGHDN and CDR2 is FVKESK. The CDR3 spans 13 residues. V was trimmed by 4 bases and J by 10 bases, leaving 14 bases between them. This CDR3 reads CASSPFTGKEQFF. The DNA of the CDR3 is TGTGCCAGCAGCCCCTTCACGGGAAAAGAGCAGTTCTTC.

CDR3 DNA sequence: TGTGCCAGCAGTGATGCGGTAACGGCCAAAAACATTCAGTACTTC. Residues: CASSDAVTAKNIQYF. V usage is TRBV25-1 and J usage is TRBJ2-4; no reliable D call. Trimming left V 3 bases short and J 1 base short, with 10 bases between. This CDR3 region has 15 residues. Looked up from germline, CDR1 is MGHDK and CDR2 is SYGVNS.

The chain employs TRBV2 and TRBJ1-1, with D possibly matching TRBD1 (6 bases). CDR1 is SNHLY and CDR2 is FYNNEI in the germline V gene. CDR3 size: 15 residues. The V gene lost 10 bases and the J gene lost 6 bases, with 24 bases spanning the gap. The chain's CDR3 is CAIKGGRGFSSEAFF. The CDR3 DNA follows: TGTGCCATCAAAGGGGGGAGGGGTTTTAGTTCTGAAGCTTTCTTT.

This chain links TRBV7-9 with TRBJ2-2, with TRBD2 matching over 8 bases. Germline V lookup: CDR1 SEHNR, CDR2 FQNEAQ (reference sequence). Trimming at V came to 5 bases and at J to 6 bases, leaving 2 bases not matched to a gene. The CDR3 length is 13 residues. CDR3 bases: TGTGCCAGCAGCCCGGGGGGGCCCGGGGAGCTGTTTTTT. The encoded protein is CASSPGGPGELFF.

This clone appeared a few times. The V gene is TRBV7-2, the J gene TRBJ1-1; possible D gene TRBD1, 5 bases. Germline assignment: CDR1 SGHTA and CDR2 FQGNSA. Trimming removed 3 bases from V and 1 base from J, with 6 bases in between. The CDR3 runs to 13 residues. CDR3 in amino acids: CASSFGGNTEAFF. The CDR3 nucleotides read TGTGCCAGCAGCTTCGGGGGGAACACTGAAGCTTTCTTT.

The chain uses TRBV18 and TRBJ2-3, with TRBD1 matching over 7 bases. The CDR3 extends over 13 amino acids. V lost 6 bases, J lost 7 bases, and 7 bases stayed unmatched. Germline CDR1 reads KGHSH; CDR2 reads LQKENI. The CDR3 is CASSRQGWYTQYF. The CDR3 bases are TGTGCCAGCTCCCGACAGGGTTGGTATACGCAGTATTTT.

The chain has TRBV20-1 and TRBJ1-1; no firm D call. CDR3 length equals 9 residues. Germline assignment: CDR1 DFQATT and CDR2 SNEGSKA (reference sequence). With 0 bases removed from V and 10 bases from J, the gap between germline ends came to 3 bases. The CDR3 region is CSAREGAFF. In nucleotides, the CDR3 is TGCAGTGCTAGAGAGGGAGCTTTCTTT.

The V gene is TRBV19, the J gene TRBJ1-3; D not resolved. The CDR3 extends over 15 amino acids. V lost 3 bases and J lost 2, with 11 bases in between. CDR1 is LNHDA and CDR2 is SQIVND in the germline V gene (reference sequence). CDR3 nucleotide sequence: TGTGCCAGTAGTATCGGCAGAGGACCTGGAAACACCATATATTTT. Its protein is CASSIGRGPGNTIYF.

J is TRBJ1-4 and V is TRBV28; TRBD1 agrees at 7 bases. The germline gives CDR1 MDHEN, CDR2 SYDVKM. V dropped 5 bases and J dropped 0; count of bases not matched to a gene: 6. There are 16 residues in the CDR3. In DNA form, the CDR3 reads TGTGCCAGCAGTCCATGGGACAGATCAACTAATGAAAAACTGTTTTTT. Encoded protein: CASSPWDRSTNEKLFF.

The chain recombines TRBV2 with TRBJ1-1; 8 nucleotides agree with TRBD1. Germline V gene lookup returns CDR1 SNHLY and CDR2 FYNNEI. This CDR3 is built from 13 residues. Trimming cost V 10 bases and J 6 bases; bases outside gene matches: 10. The CDR3 loop reads CATTLSGQAEAFF. The CDR3 nucleotides are TGTGCCACGACCCTCTCGGGACAGGCTGAAGCTTTCTTT. Full variable domain (outside the CDR3, taken from reference TRBV2 and TRBJ1-1): EPEVTQTPSHQVTQMGQEVILRCVPISNHLYFYWYRQILGQKVEFLVSFYNNEISEKSEIFDDQFSVERPDGSNFTLKIRSTKLEDSAMYFCATTLSGQAEAFFGQGTRLTVV.

This chain links TRBV18 with TRBJ1-1, with TRBD1 matching over 9 bases. This CDR3 spans 15 amino acids. The J segment lost 0 bases and the V segment lost 3 bases, leaving 2 bases of the junction unmatched. Germline V gene sequence: CDR1 KGHSH, CDR2 LQKENI. CDR3 region: CASSPDRGMNTEAFF. In nucleotides, the CDR3 is TGTGCCAGCTCACCTGACAGGGGGATGAACACTGAAGCTTTCTTT.

This clone has just one count. This rearrangement joins TRBV5-6 to TRBJ2-1; 7 bases map to TRBD2. CDR1 and CDR2 (germline): SGHDT, YYEEEE. The junction had 5 bases not matched to a gene; V was cut back by 1 base and J by 7 bases. This CDR3 has 14 residues. CDR3 sequence reads: CASSLKRGRNEQFF. CDR3 DNA: TGTGCCAGCAGCTTGAAGCGGGGCAGGAATGAGCAGTTCTTC.

The chain combines TRBV10-1 with TRBJ2-5, with a possible D match to TRBD2 (5 bases). From germline, CDR1 is WNHNN and CDR2 SYGVQD (reference sequence). This CDR3 region has 14 residues. Trimming took 0 bases from V and 3 from J, leaving 8 bases between them. The CDR3 here is CASSESTGKETQYF. Written as DNA, the CDR3 is TGCGCCAGCAGTGAGTCGACCGGGAAAGAGACCCAGTACTTC.

The rearrangement links TRBV6-4 to TRBJ2-7, with 8 bases aligning to TRBD2. The trim removed 6 bases at V and 5 bases at J, leaving 12 bases unmatched. Germline V gives CDR1 MRHNA, CDR2 SNTAGT. The CDR3 extends over 15 amino acids. The CDR3 DNA reads as TGTGCCAGCAGGGAACTAGCGGTAGCCTTCGACGAGCAGTACGTC. It translates to CASRELAVAFDEQYV.

The V call is TRBV19, the J call TRBJ1-1, with TRBD1 as a possible D gene (6 bases). The germline gives CDR1 LNHDA, CDR2 SQIVND (reference sequence). This CDR3 is built from 12 residues. The V end lost 6 bases, the J end lost 5 bases, and 10 bases lay between the germline ends. The CDR3 bases are TGTGCCAGTAGGACAGGATGGACTGAAGCTTTCTTT. Residues: CASRTGWTEAFF.

This clone appeared once. This chain joins TRBV13 and TRBJ2-1; the match to TRBD2 covers 14 bases. The CDR3 is 15 residues long. CDR1 and CDR2 from the germline V gene are PRHDT and FYEKMQ (reference sequence). Trimming cost V 4 bases and J 14 bases; bases outside gene matches: 10. CDR3 coding DNA: TGTGCCAGCAGCTCAGGACTAGCGGGAGGAGCCCCAAAGTTCTTC. Amino acids: CASSSGLAGGAPKFF.

The chain is built from TRBV30 and TRBJ1-4, with D possibly being TRBD1 (5 bases). V lost 3 bases and J 10 bases, leaving 15 bases between the germline ends. This CDR3 contains 13 residues. CDR1 is GTSNPN, CDR2 SVGIG, per germline (reference sequence). The CDR3 loop is CAWRESQGGKLFF. CDR3 nucleotide sequence: TGTGCCTGGAGGGAGTCCCAGGGCGGAAAACTGTTTTTT.

The chain joins TRBV7-9 to TRBJ2-3, with D possibly TRBD2 on 6 matching bases. V gave up 5 bases and J gave up 4 bases, with 13 bases separating them. The germline V gene has CDR1 SEHNR and CDR2 FQNEAQ (reference sequence). CDR3 size: 14 residues. CDR3 sequence (DNA): TGTGCCAGCAGCGACCGCGGGGAGGCAGATACGCAGTATTTT. Translation gives CASSDRGEADTQYF.

This clone turned up a few times. This chain connects TRBV2 to TRBJ1-5; 7 nucleotides agree with TRBD1. The germline V gene has CDR1 SNHLY and CDR2 FYNNEI. The CDR3 sequence is 16 residues long. With V trimmed by 2 bases and J by 0 bases, 4 bases remained unmatched. CDR3 in amino acids: CASSEWDRSSNQPQHF. The DNA of the CDR3 is TGTGCCAGCAGTGAATGGGACAGATCTAGCAATCAGCCCCAGCATTTT.

The V gene is TRBV11-1, the J gene TRBJ2-1; D tentatively reads TRBD1 or TRBD2 (6 bases each). Germline-derived CDR1 and CDR2 are SGHAT and FQDESV (reference sequence). Trimming left V 4 bases short and J 0 bases short, with 22 bases between. The CDR3 is 19 amino acids. The CDR3 spells CASSSQESSGGGSYNEQFF. The CDR3 DNA reads TGTGCCAGCAGCTCACAAGAGTCTTCCGGAGGGGGCTCCTACAATGAGCAGTTCTTC.

The chain is built from TRBV9 and TRBJ2-3; no reliable D call. V was cut by 4 bases and J by 4 bases, with 16 bases left in between. This CDR3 comprises 15 residues. Germline V gene sequence: CDR1 SGDLS, CDR2 YYNGEE. The CDR3 region is CASSPWLGMPDTQYF. Here the CDR3 DNA reads TGTGCCAGCAGCCCTTGGCTTGGGATGCCAGATACGCAGTATTTT.

The rearrangement links TRBV11-2 to TRBJ2-7; perhaps TRBD2 as D (5 bases). The germline V gene has CDR1 SGHAT and CDR2 FQNNGV. The germline V and J ends were trimmed by 4 bases and 2 bases, with 9 bases remaining between them. The CDR3 consists of 13 residues. The DNA for the CDR3 is TGTGCCAGCAGCTCAGCGGCCGCCTACGAGCAGTACTTC. Residues: CASSSAAAYEQYF.

This rearrangement joins TRBV6-6 to TRBJ1-4, with a tentative D call TRBD1 (6 bases). Germline CDR1 reads MNHNY; CDR2 reads SVGAGI (reference sequence). The CDR3 has 14 residues. Trimming stripped 6 bases from V and 6 bases from J, with 14 bases between. DNA for the CDR3: TGTGCCAGCAGCGGACACAGGGTGGATGAAAAACTGTTTTTT. This sequence encodes CASSGHRVDEKLFF.

The chain uses TRBV6-1 and TRBJ2-1, with 9 bases aligning to TRBD2. Germline-derived CDR1 and CDR2 are MNHNS and SASEGT. The CDR3 loop spans 16 amino acids. V dropped 4 bases and J dropped 4; count of bases not matched to a gene: 8. The CDR3 loop reads CASSAPRLADYNEQFF. CDR3 sequence (DNA): TGTGCCAGCAGTGCCCCCCGACTAGCGGATTACAATGAGCAGTTCTTC.

The table lists this clone with a count of one. The CDR3 sequence is CASRGQGPTEAFF. The CDR3 DNA is TGTGCCAGCAGGGGACAGGGGCCCACTGAAGCTTTCTTT. The V call is TRBV6-5, the J call TRBJ1-1; TRBD1 aligns across 10 bases. CDR1 is MNHEY and CDR2 is SVGAGI in the germline V gene. The CDR3 runs 13 residues. V shed 6 bases, J shed 4 bases, and the junction held 2 bases outside the gene matches.

The genes are TRBV7-2 and TRBJ1-3; tentative D call: TRBD1 (5 bases). CDR3 length: 15 amino acids. V was pared by 5 bases and J by 7 bases, with 18 bases between. In germline, CDR1 is SGHTA, CDR2 FQGNSA. The CDR3, as DNA: TGTGCCAGCAGCGCAAGGGAGGGGTGGAGCAACACCATATATTTT. Amino acid sequence: CASSAREGWSNTIYF.